This record concerns one T cell receptor beta chain sequence. Its antigen is undetermined. These data are taken from a study of blood T cells in healthy people across ages. Study results and limitations: Expanded clonotype shifts may have been confounded, as the donors had an unknown CMV status.

Extraction of total RNA produced a minimum of 5 micrograms from each sample. It was with a sample-barcoded 5' primer and a J-beta primer mix that a second PCR of roughly 7 to 12 cycles was run. TCRdb passed the 5' RACE reads through MiXCR, listing each CDR3 protein once. Of 1.5 million to 2 million distinct CDR3 sequences in the sample, about 49% are singletons; the top ten hold roughly 2.1%. CDR1 MNHNS and CDR2 SASEGT come from the germline V gene. The CDR3 sequence is 15 residues long. With 2 bases clipped from V and 13 bases from J, the junction kept 10 bases outside the gene matches. The J gene is TRBJ2-4, the V gene TRBV6-1, with 11 bases identical to TRBD1. The receptor comes from a woman aged 40 to 50 in good health. Sample: blood. CDR3 protein: CASSEPGQGVGEQYF. CDR3 bases: TGTGCCAGCAGTGAACCGGGACAGGGGGTGGGAGAGCAGTACTTC.